This is a list of T cell receptor beta chains from one sample in a study of blood T cell repertoires in COVID-19. Assay used: immunoSEQ multiplex PCR; TCRdb lists only in-frame clones, some missing. This sample carries about 98,000 clones, 81% of them seen once, and the ten largest clones take 9.5% to 12%. Sequenced input: peripheral blood. The receptors come from a woman aged 80 or over with acute or convalescent COVID-19. Both conserved end residues are part of each CDR3.

v_call cdr3_aa
TRBV2 CASSGSDRTPYGYTF
TRBV19 CASSIVLLTEAFF
TRBV15 CATSGVDGYTF
TRBV21-1 CASSPGLEQYF
TRBV5-1 CASQIGASLHQETQYF
TRBV7-9 CASSFEEGTEAFF
TRBV29-1 CSVVEGIGETQYF
TRBV10-3 CAISGTGDANEKLFF
TRBV9 CASSVLASNTGELFF
TRBV5-5 CASSLDPGRAHDEQFF
TRBV4-3 CASSQGYSQSTDTQYF
TRBV5-6 CASSLGATGELFF
TRBV9 CASSVGSEYTEAFF
TRBV25-1 CARDRGLSGTEAFF
TRBV29-1 CSVSGSGNEKLFF
TRBV5-4 CASSLGTTKETQYF